The entry that follows covers one TCR beta chain sequence. Its antigen is unidentified. Researchers ran the PCR with 60 Vbeta and 13 Jbeta primers. Method: immunoSEQ multiplex PCR; TCRdb's copy keeps in-frame clones and lacks some. Of about 120,000 clones in the sample, about 76% were seen once. These data originate in a study of cytomegalovirus exposure and HLA in healthy donors. Study findings and constraints: CMV serostatus alone was available as immune exposure information. Earlier analysis looked at TCR beta V segments, and most were productive about 87% or about 30% of the time. There were 150 to 200 TCR beta chains listed as cytomegalovirus-associated.

Trimming removed 4 bases at V and 7 bases at J, with 12 bases between. This CDR3 is built from 13 residues. CDR1 and CDR2 from the germline V gene are SGHRS and YFSETQ. The TCR was taken from a man in his sixties in good health and CMV-seropositive. Sequencing input: PBMCs. The chain is built from TRBV5-1 and TRBJ1-5, with D uncertain. The CDR3, as DNA: TGCGCCAGCAGCGGCGGGTCGGGGCAGCCCCAGCATTTT. Translation gives CASSGGSGQPQHF.